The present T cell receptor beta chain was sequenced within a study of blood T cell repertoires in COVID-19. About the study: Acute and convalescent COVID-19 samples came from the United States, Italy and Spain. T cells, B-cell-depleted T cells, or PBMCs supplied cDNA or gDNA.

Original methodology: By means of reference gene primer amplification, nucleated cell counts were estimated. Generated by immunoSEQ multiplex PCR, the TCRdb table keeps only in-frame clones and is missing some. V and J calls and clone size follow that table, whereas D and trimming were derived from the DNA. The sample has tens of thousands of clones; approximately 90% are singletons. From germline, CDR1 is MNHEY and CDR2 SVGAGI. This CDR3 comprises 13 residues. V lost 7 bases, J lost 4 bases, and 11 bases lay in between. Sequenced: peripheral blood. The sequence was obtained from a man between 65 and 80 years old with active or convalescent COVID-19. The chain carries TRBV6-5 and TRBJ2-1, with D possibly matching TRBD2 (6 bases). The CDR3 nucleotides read TGTGCCAGCACTCCCGGGACTTACAATGAGCAGTTCTTC. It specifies CASTPGTYNEQFF.